A few counts support the clone carrying this T cell receptor (beta chain). The data stem from a study of T cell changes during pregnancy in multiple sclerosis. Profiled with immunoSEQ multiplex PCR; TCRdb holds only in-frame clones, not every one. Here the sample spans around 30,000 clones, more than 90% being singletons. Per the germline V gene, CDR1 is MNHEY and CDR2 is SVGAGI. V lost 0 bases, J lost 4 bases, and 10 bases lay in between. The length of the CDR3 is 15 residues. The sequence derives from a female donor with multiple sclerosis, enrolled in a pregnancy study. The sample here was CD4+ T cells from peripheral blood mononuclear cells, taken in the first trimester of pregnancy. J is TRBJ1-3 and V is TRBV6-5; no firm D call. The CDR3 protein is CASSYSPRRGNTIYF. Written as DNA, the CDR3 is TGTGCCAGCAGTTACTCGCCCAGAAGAGGAAACACCATATATTTT.